This TCR beta chain was found in a study of T-cell reconstitution after alpha-beta-depleted transplantation in children. The V end was cut by 7 bases, the J end by 3 bases, with 13 bases between. Germline values: CDR1 MDHEN, CDR2 SYDVKM. This CDR3 spans 13 amino acids. Study outcomes and limitations: Hyperexpanded clones declined; after one year, newly produced T cells mostly supplied diversity. Where some patients showed high TCRbeta diversity at day 60, it came from recipient T cells and thymic progenitors that had survived.

As it was prepared, the TCRbeta library received unique molecular identifiers. MiXCR was run by TCRdb on the PCR reads, yielding one entry per CDR3 protein. The table has approximately 980,000 distinct CDR3 sequences, around 30% seen once. This clonotype has a handful of counts. Antigen unknown. The rearrangement uses TRBV28 and TRBJ2-7, with D tentatively TRBD2 (5 bases). The receptor was derived from a boy in the first two years of life who had a stem cell transplant for SCID, so the T cells may come from the graft donor. The material sequenced was PBMCs, mostly from graft donor cells, taken 360 days after TCRalphabeta/CD19-depleted stem cell transplant. The CDR3 DNA reads as TGTGCCAGCACAGATCGCGGACTCTACGAGCAGTACTTC. It yields the protein CASTDRGLYEQYF.